The 14 T cell receptor beta chains listed next were all sequenced from one sample in a study of T cells in localized non-small cell lung cancer. The repertoire was sequenced with immunoSEQ multiplex PCR; TCRdb's copy has only in-frame clones and lacks some. The sample records 45,000 to 50,000 clones, 86% being singletons. The sequencing here drew on PBMCs, taken before any cancer treatment. These receptors originate from a man aged 40 to 75 with stage II lung adenocarcinoma.

The chain carries TRBV5-1 and TRBJ2-5; D not resolved. CDR1 and CDR2 from the germline V gene are SGHRS and YFSETQ. V dropped 4 bases and J dropped 5 bases, with 15 bases sitting between them. This CDR3 is 14 amino acids long. The CDR3: CASSVQRPRETQYF. CDR3 DNA: TGCGCCAGCAGCGTCCAGCGTCCGAGGGAGACCCAGTACTTC.

This rearrangement joins TRBV5-4 to TRBJ2-1; 8 positions match TRBD1. The CDR3 consists of 15 residues. The V and J ends lost 2 bases and 1 base, in that order; junction bases with no gene match: 2. From germline, CDR1 is SGHNT and CDR2 YYREEE (reference sequence). The CDR3 DNA sequence: TGTGCCAGCAGCTTTGACAGGGGTTCCTACAATGAGCAGTTCTTC. Translation: CASSFDRGSYNEQFF. Together with reference TRBV5-4 and TRBJ2-1, the CDR3 gives the full variable domain: ETGVTQSPTHLIKTRGQQVTLRCSSQSGHNTVSWYQQALGQGPQFIFQYYREEENGRGNFPPRFSGLQFPNYSSELNVNALELDDSALYLCASSFDRGSYNEQFFGPGTRLTVL.

The chain combines TRBV5-6 with TRBJ1-2; tentative D call: TRBD1 (5 bases). V was pared by 4 bases and J by 3 bases, with 16 bases between. CDR3 length equals 15 residues. Germline-derived CDR1 and CDR2 are SGHDT and YYEEEE. CDR3 in DNA: TGTGCCAGCAGCCAAACGTTGACAGACTACTATGGCTACACCTTC. Translation gives CASSQTLTDYYGYTF.

V and J are TRBV7-3 and TRBJ2-1; no clear D gene. Between the trimmed V and J ends, which lost 7 bases and 4 bases, there was a span of 17 bases. This CDR3 has 15 residues. Germline loops: CDR1 SGHTA, CDR2 FQGTGA. CDR3 DNA sequence: TGTGCCAGCACCAAAGACCCCTCTGCGTACAATGAGCAGTTCTTC. It specifies CASTKDPSAYNEQFF.

The genes are TRBV5-1 and TRBJ1-1; D may be TRBD1 (6 bases). Germline V gene lookup returns CDR1 SGHRS and CDR2 YFSETQ. V lost 4 bases to trimming and J lost 0 bases, with 19 bases between them. The CDR3 covers 17 residues. The CDR3 protein is CASSRLGGRAMNTEAFF. CDR3 DNA sequence: TGCGCCAGCAGCCGGCTTGGGGGCCGGGCCATGAACACTGAAGCTTTCTTT.

The chain uses TRBV2 and TRBJ2-2; tentative D call: TRBD1 (6 bases). This CDR3 comprises 12 residues. From germline, CDR1 is SNHLY and CDR2 FYNNEI. Trimming cost V 11 bases and J 4 bases, with 11 bases left between them. CDR3 coding DNA: TGTGCCGTCATACAGGGCACCGGGGAGCTGTTTTTT. Its translation: CAVIQGTGELFF.

The chain links TRBV5-1 to TRBJ2-1; D is uncertain. The CDR3 totals 13 residues. The germline V gene encodes CDR1 SGHRS and CDR2 YFSETQ. V was clipped by 1 base and J by 5 bases, with 7 bases between them. The CDR3 is CASSLYAHNEQFF. DNA for the CDR3: TGCGCCAGCAGCTTGTACGCGCACAATGAGCAGTTCTTC. Complete variable domain (other parts from reference TRBV5-1 and TRBJ2-1): KAGVTQTPRYLIKTRGQQVTLSCSPISGHRSVSWYQQTPGQGLQFLFEYFSETQRNKGNFPGRFSGRQFSNSRSEMNVSTLELGDSALYLCASSLYAHNEQFFGPGTRLTVL.

This chain uses TRBV2 with TRBJ2-1; TRBD1 is a possible D gene (6 bases). With 2 bases removed from V and 4 bases from J, the gap between germline ends came to 12 bases. From germline, CDR1 is SNHLY and CDR2 FYNNEI. The CDR3 is 15 residues long. As DNA, the CDR3 is TGTGCCAGCAGTGAAACGGGACAACAGTACAATGAGCAGTTCTTC. It translates to CASSETGQQYNEQFF.

The genes are TRBV6-1 and TRBJ1-1; TRBD1 is a possible D gene (5 bases). The germline V gene has CDR1 MNHNS and CDR2 SASEGT. V was pared by 5 bases and J by 0 bases, with 13 bases between. The CDR3 has 15 residues. As DNA, the CDR3 is TGTGCCAGCAGTAGGGGAGGGACCATGAACACTGAAGCTTTCTTT. Amino acid sequence: CASSRGGTMNTEAFF.

This clone was seen a single time. The V and J genes are TRBV21-1 and TRBJ2-2; the table's D gene call, TRBD2, was not cross checked with the DNA. TRBV21-1 is a pseudogene. The CDR3 length is 15 residues. The CDR3 protein is CASSKIGDRGGELFF. The CDR3 DNA sequence: TGTGCCAGCAGCAAAATTGGGGATCGGGGCGGGGAGCTGTTTTTT.

The chain recombines TRBV7-9 with TRBJ2-2; 8 bases align to TRBD2. Trimming took 5 bases from V and 6 from J; bases not matched to a gene: 20. In germline, CDR1 is SEHNR, CDR2 FQNEAQ (reference sequence). The CDR3 has 19 amino acids. CDR3 DNA sequence: TGTGCCAGCAGCACGGCGGACCCCCCTAGCGGGCAGACAGCCGGGGAGCTGTTTTTT. Amino acid sequence: CASSTADPPSGQTAGELFF.

This rearrangement joins TRBV5-6 to TRBJ2-3; TRBD1 might be the D (5 bases). CDR3 length equals 15 residues. Germline CDR1 SGHDT, CDR2 YYEEEE. V was cut by 0 bases and J by 2 bases, with 10 bases left in between. The CDR3 sequence is CASSLEAGLTDTQYF. CDR3 bases: TGTGCCAGCAGCTTGGAGGCAGGGCTCACAGATACGCAGTATTTT.

The rearrangement joins TRBV30 to TRBJ2-7, with D unclear. In germline, CDR1 is GTSNPN, CDR2 SVGIG (reference sequence). The length of the CDR3 is 11 residues. Trimming cost V 0 bases and J 6 bases, with 6 bases left between them. The CDR3 reads CAWSVRGEQYF. The DNA of the CDR3 is TGTGCCTGGAGTGTACGAGGCGAGCAGTACTTC.

The rearrangement joins TRBV19 to TRBJ2-1; D not resolved. CDR1 LNHDA and CDR2 SQIVND come from the germline V gene (reference sequence). Trimming removed 0 bases from V and 7 bases from J, with 7 bases in between. The CDR3 runs 13 residues. CDR3 residues: CASSIELGNEQFF. As DNA, the CDR3 is TGTGCCAGTAGTATAGAGCTGGGGAATGAGCAGTTCTTC.